This TCR beta chain was recovered during a study of T-cell memory formation after mild COVID-19. Via MiXCR, TCRdb re-called the 5' RACE reads, giving one row per CDR3 protein. Here the sample spans about 340,000 distinct CDR3 sequences, approximately 15% being singletons. As for this clonotype: The antigen remains unidentified.

Findings and caveats of the study: Pre-infection memory showed some responding clones, and this suggested that cross-reactive memory joined. Later expanders leaned CD4+, whereas day 15 to 85 contracting clones were balanced CD4/CD8. For second-wave clones that peaked at day 37, SARS-CoV-2 specificity went unverified.

The CDR3 has 13 amino acids. V lost 2 bases and J lost 0, with 5 bases in between. CDR1 is DFQATT and CDR2 is SNEGSKA in the germline V gene (reference sequence). The chain uses TRBV20-1 and TRBJ1-3; no clear D. The sample consisted of PBMCs or a T cell subset sorted from them (not recorded which). The source is a man between 18 and 29 years old who had mild COVID-19 (a few samples of this study predate the infection). Cell type and time point are not known. The CDR3 coding sequence is TGCAGTGCTAGACCGAACTCTGGAAACACCATATATTTT. Translating it yields CSARPNSGNTIYF.